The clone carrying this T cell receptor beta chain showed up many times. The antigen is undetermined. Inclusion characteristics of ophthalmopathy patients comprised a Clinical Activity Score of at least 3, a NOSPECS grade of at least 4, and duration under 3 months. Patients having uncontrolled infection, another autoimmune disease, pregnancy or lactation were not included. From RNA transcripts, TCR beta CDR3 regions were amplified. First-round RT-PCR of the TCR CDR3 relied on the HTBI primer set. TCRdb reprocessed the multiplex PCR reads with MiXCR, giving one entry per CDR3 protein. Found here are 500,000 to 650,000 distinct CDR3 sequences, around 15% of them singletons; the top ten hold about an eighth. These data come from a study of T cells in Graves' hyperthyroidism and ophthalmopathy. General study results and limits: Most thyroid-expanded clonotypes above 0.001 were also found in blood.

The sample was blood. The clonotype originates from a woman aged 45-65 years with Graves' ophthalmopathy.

The CDR3 nucleotides are TGTGCCAGCAGTTACTCCGGGACTAGCGGGACCACCGGGGAGCTGTTTTTT. Translation: CASSYSGTSGTTGELFF. The rearrangement joins TRBV6-2 or TRBV6-3 to TRBJ2-2, with 13 nucleotides matching TRBD2. Trimming cost V 0 bases and J 4 bases; bases outside gene matches: 2. The CDR3 has 17 amino acids. CDR1 MNHEY and CDR2 SVGEGT come from the germline V gene.